This TCR beta chain is drawn from a study of blood T cells in healthy people across ages. V shed 0 bases and J shed 1 base, with 9 bases lying between them. Germline-derived CDR1 and CDR2 are MNHEY and SVGEGT. The CDR3 length is 15 residues. Then a second PCR, running about 7 to 11 cycles, was carried out with a sample-barcoded 5' primer and a J-beta primer mix. TCRdb re-derived calls from the 5' RACE reads in MiXCR, one entry per CDR3 protein. The table shows about 640,000 distinct CDR3 sequences, with 58% occurring only once. The sequenced sample was blood. This TCR was sampled from a man in his 60s in good health. The V call is TRBV6-2 or TRBV6-3, the J call TRBJ2-5, with TRBD2 as a possible D gene (5 bases). The CDR3 bases are TGTGCCAGCAGTTACTCGAGGGCTACCCAAGAGACCCAGTACTTC. It codes for CASSYSRATQETQYF.